Listed here are 28 T cell receptor beta chains from one sample, sequenced in a study of T cells in Graves' hyperthyroidism and ophthalmopathy. Amplified TCR beta CDR3 regions came from RNA transcripts. The HTBI primer set served for first-round RT-PCR of the TCR CDR3. TCRdb reanalysed the multiplex PCR reads using MiXCR and keeps one entry per CDR3 protein. The data show approximately 640,000 distinct CDR3 sequences, with 40% to 55% seen just once and approximately 6.8% held by the top ten. The sample taken for sequencing was peripheral blood or thyroid tissue (not recorded which). These TCRs come from an adult man with Graves' disease, either hyperthyroidism or ophthalmopathy (not recorded which).

The chain couples TRBV7-3 to TRBJ1-1; 10 bases align to TRBD1. CDR1 is SGHTA and CDR2 is FQGTGA in the germline V gene. Trimming took 5 bases from V and 5 from J; bases not matched to a gene: 11. The CDR3 sequence is 16 residues long. Here the CDR3 DNA reads TGTGCCAGCAGCACCCACCCCTTGGACAGGGGGACTGAAGCTTTCTTT. Encoded protein: CASSTHPLDRGTEAFF.

This clonotype was seen ten or more times. The chain couples TRBV7-9 to TRBJ1-1; D gene uncertain. V lost 1 base and J 4 bases, leaving 7 bases between the germline ends. Germline CDR1 is SEHNR and CDR2 is FQNEAQ (reference sequence). The CDR3 is made up of 13 amino acids. Here the CDR3 DNA reads TGTGCCAGCAGCTTAGAGGATGGCACTGAAGCTTTCTTT. Translated, it gives CASSLEDGTEAFF.

The chain links TRBV7-9 to TRBJ2-1, with no clear D. This CDR3 spans 13 amino acids. The V gene lost 6 bases and the J gene lost 3 bases, with 9 bases spanning the gap. The germline CDR1 and CDR2 sequences are SEHNR and FQNEAQ (reference sequence). The CDR3 bases are TGTGCCAGCAGGGAGACTGACTACAATGAGCAGTTCTTC. Translating gives CASRETDYNEQFF.

This clonotype has only one observation. V and J are TRBV29-1 and TRBJ2-7, with TRBD1 identical over 9 bases. V dropped 7 bases and J dropped 2; count of bases not matched to a gene: 6. Germline V gene data show CDR1 as SQVTM and CDR2 as ANQGSEA. The CDR3 length is 13 residues. The CDR3 is CSARTGVAYEQYF. The CDR3 DNA is TGCAGCGCACGGACAGGGGTGGCCTACGAGCAGTACTTC.

The genes are TRBV19 and TRBJ1-5; D not resolved. V shed 10 bases and J shed 0 bases, with 13 bases lying between them. The germline CDR1 and CDR2 sequences are LNHDA and SQIVND (reference sequence). The CDR3 length is 14 residues. CDR3 sequence (DNA): TGTGCCACGTCAGCGCTTTATAGCAATCAGCCCCAGCATTTT. This sequence encodes CATSALYSNQPQHF.

This clonotype was found a few times. The V call is TRBV19, the J call TRBJ1-3; TRBD1 matches 8 bases. The germline V gene encodes CDR1 LNHDA and CDR2 SQIVND (reference sequence). The CDR3 is 17 residues long. Losses at the gene ends were 7 bases for V and 0 bases for J; bases not matched to a gene: 11. CDR3 coding DNA: TGTGCCAGTACTAGGTCCAGGGGGCACCTCTCTGGAAACACCATATATTTT. Residues: CASTRSRGHLSGNTIYF.

CDR3 sequence reads: CSASRGRNTEAFF. For the CDR3, the DNA is TGCAGTGCTTCCCGTGGAAGGAACACTGAAGCTTTCTTT. This chain connects TRBV20-1 to TRBJ1-1; no definite D call. With 5 bases removed from V and 1 base from J, the gap between germline ends came to 11 bases. Germline CDR1 DFQATT, CDR2 SNEGSKA (reference sequence). The CDR3 has 13 residues.

In this sample, this clonotype turned up many times. The chain combines TRBV6-5 with TRBJ1-5; 7 bases align to TRBD1. The germline CDR1 and CDR2 sequences are MNHEY and SVGAGI. J was trimmed by 7 bases and V by 4 bases; bases with no gene match: 10. The CDR3 has 15 amino acids. In DNA form, the CDR3 reads TGTGCCAGCAGTTGGCGACAGGGCCCATGGCAGCCCCAGCATTTT. This codes for CASSWRQGPWQPQHF.

This clonotype was detected many times. This chain uses TRBV2 with TRBJ2-5; TRBD1 matches at 8 bases. The CDR3 covers 15 residues. Germline V gene data show CDR1 as SNHLY and CDR2 as FYNNEI. V shed 3 bases and J 4 bases; nucleotides not matched to a gene: 7. The CDR3 bases are TGTGCCAGCAGTGAGACAGGGGCCCAGGGAGAGACCCAGTACTTC. Amino acid sequence: CASSETGAQGETQYF.

This clonotype was detected many times. The chain employs TRBV10-3 and TRBJ1-2; no firm D call. CDR3 length: 17 amino acids. CDR1 and CDR2 from the germline V gene are ENHRY and SYGVKD. V was cut by 0 bases and J by 3 bases, with 17 bases left in between. The CDR3 is CAISESLLHSRDYGYTF. The CDR3 region has the DNA TGTGCCATCAGTGAGTCCCTTCTTCACTCAAGAGACTATGGCTACACCTTC.

The chain is built from TRBV29-1 and TRBJ2-5; no clear D gene. Germline V gives CDR1 SQVTM, CDR2 ANQGSEA. V lost 8 bases and J 5 bases, leaving 15 bases between the germline ends. This CDR3 has 12 amino acids. CDR3 residues: CSLGSGQETQYF. The CDR3 DNA follows: TGCAGCTTAGGGTCGGGTCAGGAGACCCAGTACTTC.

This clonotype was counted a few times. This sequence joins TRBV19 and TRBJ1-5; D is uncertain. Trimming removed 5 bases at V and 2 bases at J, with 7 bases between. The CDR3 is made up of 13 amino acids. Per germline, CDR1 LNHDA and CDR2 SQIVND (reference sequence). The CDR3 nucleotides read TGTGCCAGTAGTTGGTTAGGCAATCAGCCCCAGCATTTT. This gives the protein CASSWLGNQPQHF.

The sample holds one count of this clonotype. The rearrangement uses TRBV29-1 and TRBJ1-1; D might be TRBD1 (5 bases). Germline V gene lookup returns CDR1 SQVTM and CDR2 ANQGSEA. The CDR3 sequence is 16 residues long. V was cut by 4 bases and J by 4 bases, with 22 bases left in between. The CDR3 here is CSVVAGHTGEFTEAFF. CDR3 nucleotide sequence: TGCAGCGTTGTGGCAGGGCACACCGGGGAGTTCACTGAAGCTTTCTTT.

This chain uses TRBV25-1 with TRBJ1-2; D gene uncertain. CDR1 and CDR2 from the germline V gene are MGHDK and SYGVNS. V was cut by 10 bases and J by 3 bases, with 15 bases left in between. The CDR3 runs to 13 residues. The CDR3 DNA reads TGTGCCACCAGCGTTGTCGGCGACTATGGCTACACCTTC. Protein: CATSVVGDYGYTF.

This clonotype has ten or more counts. The chain is built from TRBV2 and TRBJ2-6; D unresolved. The V gene lost 5 bases and the J gene lost 1 base, with 9 bases spanning the gap. Germline V gene data show CDR1 as SNHLY and CDR2 as FYNNEI. There are 15 residues in the CDR3. The CDR3, as DNA: TGTGCCAGCAGTTCAGGAGAGTCTGGGGCCAACGTCCTGACTTTC. Translating it yields CASSSGESGANVLTF.

Worth noting for this clonotype: A much bigger clone sits one base away, suggesting this may be a read error. This chain uses TRBV2 with TRBJ1-5; possible D gene TRBD1, 5 bases. With 4 bases removed from V and 9 bases from J, the gap between germline ends came to 10 bases. The CDR3 is 12 amino acids. The germline V gene has CDR1 SNHLY and CDR2 FYNNEI. The CDR3 spells CASSAQQGPQHF. The DNA for the CDR3 is TGTGCCAGCAGTGCCCAGCAGGGGCCCCAGCATTTT. Combining the CDR3 with reference TRBV2 and TRBJ1-5 gives the whole variable domain EPEVTQTPSHQVTQMGQEVILRCVPISNHLYFYWYRQILGQKVEFLVSFYNNEISEKSEIFDDQFSVERPDGSNFTLKIRSTKLEDSAMYFCASSAQQGPQHFGDGTRLSIL.

The chain recombines TRBV7-8 with TRBJ1-1, with D tentatively TRBD1 (5 bases). Germline V gene lookup returns CDR1 SGHVS and CDR2 FQNEAQ. Trimming removed 4 bases at V and 0 bases at J, with 12 bases between. The CDR3 consists of 15 residues. CDR3 sequence: CASSSVSGLNTEAFF. In DNA, the CDR3 is TGTGCCAGCAGCTCGGTTTCAGGGCTGAACACTGAAGCTTTCTTT.

The rearrangement links TRBV29-1 to TRBJ2-7, with TRBD1 as a possible D gene (6 bases). Germline-derived CDR1 and CDR2 are SQVTM and ANQGSEA. The germline V and J ends were trimmed by 8 bases and 2 bases, with 13 bases remaining between them. This CDR3 has 12 residues. The CDR3 nucleotides read TGCAGCTTAGGGACACAGACCTACGAGCAGTACTTC. It is translated as CSLGTQTYEQYF.

A single count supports this clonotype. This chain connects TRBV7-9 to TRBJ2-5, with D perhaps TRBD2 (5 bases). V was trimmed by 5 bases and J by 9 bases, leaving 16 bases between them. In germline, CDR1 is SEHNR, CDR2 FQNEAQ (reference sequence). The CDR3 totals 13 residues. CDR3 region: CASSDGRDQPQYF. The CDR3 DNA follows: TGTGCCAGCAGCGATGGACGGGATCAGCCCCAGTACTTC.

About this clonotype: Possible read error: a much larger clone is one base away. V gene TRBV15 combines with J gene TRBJ1-2; D is undetermined. CDR3 length: 14 amino acids. Germline V gives CDR1 LNHNV, CDR2 YYDKDF (reference sequence). CDR3 nucleotide sequence: TGTGCCACCAGCAGAGATGGGGAAAACTATGGCCACACCTTC. Encoded protein: CATSRDGENYGHTF.

This clonotype was picked up many times. The rearrangement joins TRBV12-3 or TRBV12-4 to TRBJ1-2; no clear D. This CDR3 is 13 amino acids long. V was clipped by 7 bases and J by 4 bases, with 13 bases between them. The DNA for the CDR3 is TGTGCCAGCACCGGACGGGGATCCTATGGCTACACCTTC. It translates to CASTGRGSYGYTF.

This chain connects TRBV7-2 to TRBJ2-5; 12 nucleotides match TRBD1. The CDR3 covers 16 residues. Per germline, CDR1 SGHTA and CDR2 FQGNSA. The V segment lost 5 bases and the J segment 5 bases; nucleotides outside the gene matches: 9. The CDR3 DNA follows: TGTGCCAGCAGCCAAGATGGGACAGGGGGCATGGAGACCCAGTACTTC. Its translation is CASSQDGTGGMETQYF.

The CDR3 DNA reads TGCAGTGCTAGAGGCGACAGGCTGTGGGAGACCCAGTACTTC. Residues: CSARGDRLWETQYF. J is TRBJ2-5 and V is TRBV20-1, with D possibly matching TRBD1 (6 bases). Germline values: CDR1 DFQATT, CDR2 SNEGSKA (reference sequence). The length of the CDR3 is 14 residues. V shed 1 base and J shed 5 bases, with 14 bases lying between them.

Turning to this clonotype: Compared with germline, one end of the junction differs, possibly owing to a read error. The chain combines TRBV15 with TRBJ1-1; 8 bases are a match to TRBD1. The CDR3 runs to 11 residues. Looked up from germline, CDR1 is LNHNV and CDR2 is YYDKDF (reference sequence). The CDR3 sequence: CATSRAQQGEF. As DNA, the CDR3 is TGTGCCACCAGCAGAGCGCAACAGGGGGAGTTT.

In this sample, this clonotype turned up many times. The rearrangement joins TRBV2 to TRBJ1-4, with a tentative D call TRBD1 (6 bases). The CDR3 has 14 residues. Germline CDR1 reads SNHLY; CDR2 reads FYNNEI. V was cut by 7 bases and J by 7 bases, with 16 bases left in between. The CDR3 DNA reads TGTGCCAGCATCGCCAGGGGAGGTGGTGAAAAACTGTTTTTT. It codes for CASIARGGGEKLFF.

This clonotype was found a few times. CDR3 in DNA: TGTGCCAGCAGTGAACAAGAGGGCACTGAAGCTTTCTTT. Its protein product is CASSEQEGTEAFF. V usage is TRBV7-8 and J usage is TRBJ1-1; D is unresolved. This CDR3 is 13 amino acids long. From germline, CDR1 is SGHVS and CDR2 FQNEAQ. Trimming shortened V by 6 bases and J by 4 bases, and 12 bases separated the two germline ends.

A word on this clonotype: A much larger clone is a single base away; this may be a read error. The V gene is TRBV5-1, the J gene TRBJ1-2; D is uncertain. V lost 0 bases to trimming and J lost 7 bases, with 10 bases between them. The germline gives CDR1 SGHRS, CDR2 YFSETQ. This CDR3 region has 13 residues. The CDR3 DNA reads TGCGCCAGCAGCTTGGAGCTCCAGCTTGGCTACACCTTC. It is translated as CASSLELQLGYTF.

The chain is built from TRBV5-4 and TRBJ1-1; D is perhaps TRBD1 (5 bases). CDR1 and CDR2 (germline): SGHNT, YYREEE (reference sequence). The CDR3 is 12 amino acids. Trimming stripped 4 bases from V and 7 bases from J, with 11 bases between. The CDR3 DNA reads TGTGCCAGCAGCCGGGACGGCTATGAAGCTTTCTTT. Translating gives CASSRDGYEAFF.